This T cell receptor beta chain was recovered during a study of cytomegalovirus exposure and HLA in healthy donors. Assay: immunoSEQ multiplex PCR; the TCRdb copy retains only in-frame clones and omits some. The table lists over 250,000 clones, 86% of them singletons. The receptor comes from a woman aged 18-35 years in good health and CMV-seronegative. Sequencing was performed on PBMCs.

CDR3 coding DNA: TGTGCCAGCAGCGAGACTAGTGGGACCCAGTACTTC. Residues: CASSETSGTQYF. The rearrangement uses TRBV6-1 and TRBJ2-5, with a tentative D call TRBD2 (6 bases). CDR1 and CDR2 from the germline V gene are MNHNS and SASEGT. Trimming cost V 6 bases and J 7 bases, with 12 bases left between them. The CDR3 totals 12 residues.